This T cell receptor (beta chain) was documented in a study of identical twins. Study outcomes and limitations: Carriage of fewer insertions was seen in abundant cord blood beta clonotypes, whereas memory repertoires showed none. The study found excess low generation probability among twin-shared out-of-frame alpha sequences.

This clonotype was seen at least ten times. Its antigen is as yet unknown. Germline-derived CDR1 and CDR2 are SGHRS and YFSETQ. The CDR3 is 14 amino acids. With 1 base clipped from V and 3 bases from J, the junction kept 4 bases outside the gene matches. Unique molecular identifiers were present on cDNA, and template switching added a universal primer site. MiXCR, run by TCRdb on the 5' RACE reads, gives a single entry per CDR3 protein. The sample records around 240,000 distinct CDR3 sequences, about 7% being singletons. The data were also submitted as part of a second study, on yellow fever vaccine responses in identical twins.

This chain links TRBV5-1 with TRBJ2-7, with 7 nucleotides matching TRBD2. The receptor's source is a woman in her late teens or twenties in good health. Material for sequencing was memory (CD45RO+) T cells sorted from blood. The CDR3 DNA follows: TGCGCCAGCAGCTTGACAGCGGGGAACTACGAGCAGTACTTC. This encodes CASSLTAGNYEQYF.